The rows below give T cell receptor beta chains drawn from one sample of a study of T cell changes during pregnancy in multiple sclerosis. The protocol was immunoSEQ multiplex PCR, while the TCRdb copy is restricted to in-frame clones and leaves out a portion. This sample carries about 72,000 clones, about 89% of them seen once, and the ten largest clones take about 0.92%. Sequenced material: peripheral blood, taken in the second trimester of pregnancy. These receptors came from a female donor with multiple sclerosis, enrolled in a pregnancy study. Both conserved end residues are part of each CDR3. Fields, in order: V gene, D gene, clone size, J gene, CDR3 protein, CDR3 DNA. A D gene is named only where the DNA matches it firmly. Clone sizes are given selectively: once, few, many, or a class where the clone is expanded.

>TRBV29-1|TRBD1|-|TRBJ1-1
CSGGQVNTEAFF
TGCAGCGGGGGACAGGTAAACACTGAAGCTTTCTTT
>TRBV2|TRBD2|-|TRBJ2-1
CASRAGGGIYNEQFF
TGTGCCAGCAGGGCGGGAGGGGGGATTTACAATGAGCAGTTCTTC
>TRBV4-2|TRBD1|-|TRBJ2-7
CASSQRTGTYEQYF
TGTGCCAGCAGCCAACGGACAGGGACCTACGAGCAGTACTTC
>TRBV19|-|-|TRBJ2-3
CASAGGRADTQYF
TGTGCCAGCGCCGGGGGAAGGGCAGATACGCAGTATTTT
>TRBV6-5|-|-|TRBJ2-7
CASSSDIQGSYEQYF
TGTGCCAGCAGTTCGGACATACAGGGATCCTACGAGCAGTACTTC
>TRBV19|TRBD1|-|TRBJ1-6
CASRDRGRYSPLHF
TGTGCCAGTAGGGACAGGGGGAGGTATTCACCCCTCCACTTT
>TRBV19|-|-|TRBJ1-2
CASSTQQGTASDGYTF
TGTGCCAGTAGTACCCAACAGGGTACGGCGTCTGATGGCTACACCTTC
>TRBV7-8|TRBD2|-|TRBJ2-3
CASSSGSFVAGATSTDTQYF
TGTGCCAGCAGCTCCGGGTCCTTCGTAGCGGGGGCTACCTCCACAGATACGCAGTATTTT
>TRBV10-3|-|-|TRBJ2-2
CAISEKGGSTGELFF
TGTGCCATCAGTGAGAAGGGGGGGAGCACCGGGGAGCTGTTTTTT
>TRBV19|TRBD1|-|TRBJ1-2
CASSSSGQGNYGYTF
TGTGCCAGTAGTTCCTCCGGACAGGGAAACTATGGCTACACCTTC
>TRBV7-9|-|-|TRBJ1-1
CASSTRVWGRTEAFF
TGTGCCAGCAGCACTAGAGTCTGGGGGCGGACTGAAGCTTTCTTT
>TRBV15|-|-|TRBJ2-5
CATSRRFETQYF
TGTGCCACCAGCCGTCGGTTCGAGACCCAGTACTTC
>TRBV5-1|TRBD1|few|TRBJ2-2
CASSSGQGARDGELFF
TGCGCCAGCAGCTCAGGACAGGGGGCTAGGGACGGGGAGCTGTTTTTT
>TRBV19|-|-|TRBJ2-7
CASSLTGEGFYEQYF
TGTGCCAGTAGTTTGACAGGGGAGGGTTTTTACGAGCAGTACTTC
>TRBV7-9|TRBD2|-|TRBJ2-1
CASSLKGSRGGKFF
TGTGCCAGCAGCTTAAAGGGGTCGCGGGGGGGAAAGTTCTTC
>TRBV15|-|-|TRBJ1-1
CATTTGTRRTTEAFF
TGTGCCACCACGACCGGGACAAGGAGGACTACTGAAGCTTTCTTT
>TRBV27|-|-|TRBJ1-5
CASSLTGNQPQHF
TGTGCCAGCAGTTTGACAGGCAATCAGCCCCAGCATTTT
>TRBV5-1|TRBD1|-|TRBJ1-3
CASSLAQGNTIYF
TGCGCCAGCAGCTTGGCACAGGGGAACACCATATATTTT
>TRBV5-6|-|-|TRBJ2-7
CASSKQWQISFPIYEQYF
TGTGCCAGCAGCAAACAGTGGCAGATATCCTTCCCGATATACGAGCAGTACTTC
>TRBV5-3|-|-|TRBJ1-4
CARSTRQPGATNEKLFF
TGTGCCAGAAGCACCCGACAGCCCGGTGCAACTAATGAAAAACTGTTTTTT
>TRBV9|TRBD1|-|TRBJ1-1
CASSPRDRAAAEAFF
TGTGCCAGCAGCCCTCGGGACAGGGCGGCGGCTGAAGCTTTCTTT
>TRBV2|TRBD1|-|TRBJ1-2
CASSGDRGQIYGYTF
TGTGCCAGCAGTGGGGACAGGGGGCAAATCTATGGCTACACCTTC
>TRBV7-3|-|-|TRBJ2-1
CASSLNAGSYNEQFF
TGTGCCAGCAGCTTAAACGCAGGCTCCTACAATGAGCAGTTCTTC
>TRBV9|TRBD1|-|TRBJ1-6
CASSPDRGEISSPLHF
TGTGCCAGCAGCCCGGACAGGGGGGAGATAAGTTCACCCCTCCACTTT
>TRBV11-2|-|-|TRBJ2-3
CASSLDGRGGTDTQYF
TGTGCCAGCAGCTTAGATGGAAGGGGTGGTACAGATACGCAGTATTTT
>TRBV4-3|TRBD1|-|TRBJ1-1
CASSQEETGGGTEAFF
TGCGCCAGCAGCCAAGAAGAAACAGGGGGAGGCACTGAAGCTTTCTTT
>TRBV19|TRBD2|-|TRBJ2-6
CASGRTSGPGANVLTF
TGTGCCAGTGGGCGGACTAGCGGGCCAGGAGCCAACGTCCTGACTTTC
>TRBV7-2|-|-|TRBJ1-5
CASSPDRDQPQHF
TGTGCCAGCAGCCCCGATAGAGATCAGCCCCAGCATTTT
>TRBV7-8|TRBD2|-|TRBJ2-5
CASSSSRASGEQETQYF
TGTGCCAGCAGCTCTAGCCGGGCTAGCGGGGAACAAGAGACCCAGTACTTC
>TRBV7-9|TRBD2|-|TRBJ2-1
CASSSETRLAGLYNEQFF
TGTGCCAGCAGCTCAGAAACCCGACTAGCGGGGTTGTACAATGAGCAGTTCTTC
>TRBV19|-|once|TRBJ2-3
CASARAGPGTDTQYF
TGTGCCAGCGCCCGGGCAGGGCCTGGTACAGATACGCAGTATTTT
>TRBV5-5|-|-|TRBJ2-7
CASRVLYRAHYEQYF
TGTGCCAGCAGAGTACTATACAGGGCCCACTACGAGCAGTACTTC